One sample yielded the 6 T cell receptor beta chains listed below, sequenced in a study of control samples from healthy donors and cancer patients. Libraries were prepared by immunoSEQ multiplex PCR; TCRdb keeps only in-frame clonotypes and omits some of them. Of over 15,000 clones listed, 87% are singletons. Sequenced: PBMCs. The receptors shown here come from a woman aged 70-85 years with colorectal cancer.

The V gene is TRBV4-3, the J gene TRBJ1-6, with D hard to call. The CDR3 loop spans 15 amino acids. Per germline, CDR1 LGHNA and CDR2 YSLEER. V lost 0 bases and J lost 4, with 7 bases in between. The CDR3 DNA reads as TGCGCCAGCAGCCAAGAAATGTCTTATAATTCACCCCTCCACTTT. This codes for CASSQEMSYNSPLHF.

CDR3 nucleotide sequence: TGCGCCAGCAAAGCGGGGGGGACCCTTAGCACAGATACGCAGTATTTT. As protein: CASKAGGTLSTDTQYF. This chain links TRBV5-1 with TRBJ2-3; 10 nucleotides line up with TRBD2. V shed 6 bases, J shed 0 bases, and the junction held 7 bases outside the gene matches. This CDR3 is built from 16 residues. Germline values: CDR1 SGHRS, CDR2 YFSETQ.

CDR3 amino acids: CATQWEGWTDTQYF. CDR3 nucleotides: TGTGCCACCCAGTGGGAGGGGTGGACAGATACGCAGTATTTT. V is TRBV28 and J is TRBJ2-3; 7 nucleotides agree with TRBD2. This CDR3 comprises 14 residues. The trim removed 10 bases at V and 3 bases at J, leaving 10 bases unmatched. Germline V CDR1 and CDR2: MDHEN, SYDVKM.

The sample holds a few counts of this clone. This chain's CDR3 is CASSRVTQGNEQFF. DNA for the CDR3: TGTGCCAGTTCCAGGGTGACTCAAGGAAATGAGCAGTTCTTC. The rearrangement joins TRBV19 to TRBJ2-1, with D perhaps matching TRBD1 (5 bases). CDR3 size: 14 residues. Trimming stripped 8 bases from V and 7 bases from J, with 18 bases between. Germline V gene lookup returns CDR1 LNHDA and CDR2 SQIVND (reference sequence).

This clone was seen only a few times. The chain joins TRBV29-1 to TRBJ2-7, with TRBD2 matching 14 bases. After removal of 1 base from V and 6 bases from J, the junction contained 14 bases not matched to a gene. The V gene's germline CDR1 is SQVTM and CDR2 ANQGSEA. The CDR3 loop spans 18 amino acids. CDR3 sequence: CSVEGGTSGSLTHGEQYF. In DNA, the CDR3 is TGCAGCGTTGAAGGCGGGACTAGCGGGAGTCTCACCCACGGCGAGCAGTACTTC.

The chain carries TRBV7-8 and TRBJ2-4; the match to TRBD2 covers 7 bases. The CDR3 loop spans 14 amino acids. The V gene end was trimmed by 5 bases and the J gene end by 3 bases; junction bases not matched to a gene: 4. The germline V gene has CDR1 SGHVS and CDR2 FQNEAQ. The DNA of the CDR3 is TGTGCCAGCAGCCCTCCGGGAGGCAAAAACATTCAGTACTTC. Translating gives CASSPPGGKNIQYF.